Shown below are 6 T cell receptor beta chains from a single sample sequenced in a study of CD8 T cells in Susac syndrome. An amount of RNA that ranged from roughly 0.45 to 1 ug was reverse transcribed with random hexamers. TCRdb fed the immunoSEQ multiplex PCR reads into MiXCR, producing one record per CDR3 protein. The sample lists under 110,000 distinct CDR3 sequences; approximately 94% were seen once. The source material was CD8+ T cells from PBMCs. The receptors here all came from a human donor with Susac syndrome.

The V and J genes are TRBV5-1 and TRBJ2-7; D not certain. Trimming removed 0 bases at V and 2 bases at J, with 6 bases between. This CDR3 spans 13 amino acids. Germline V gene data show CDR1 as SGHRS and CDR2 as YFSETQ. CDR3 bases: TGCGCCAGCAGCTTGGCGGAGACCTACGAGCAGTACTTC. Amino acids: CASSLAETYEQYF.

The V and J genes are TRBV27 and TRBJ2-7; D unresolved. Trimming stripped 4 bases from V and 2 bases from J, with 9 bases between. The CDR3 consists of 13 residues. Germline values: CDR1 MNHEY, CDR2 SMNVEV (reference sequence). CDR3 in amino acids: CASSYRAAYEQYF. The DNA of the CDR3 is TGTGCCAGCAGTTACCGGGCTGCCTACGAGCAGTACTTC.

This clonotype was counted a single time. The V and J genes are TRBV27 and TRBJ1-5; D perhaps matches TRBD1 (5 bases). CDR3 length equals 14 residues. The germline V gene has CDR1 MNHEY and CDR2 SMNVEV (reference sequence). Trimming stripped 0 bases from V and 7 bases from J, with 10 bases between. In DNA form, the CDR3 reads TGTGCCAGCAGTTTATCCGGGGCGGAGCAGCCCCAGCATTTT. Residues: CASSLSGAEQPQHF.

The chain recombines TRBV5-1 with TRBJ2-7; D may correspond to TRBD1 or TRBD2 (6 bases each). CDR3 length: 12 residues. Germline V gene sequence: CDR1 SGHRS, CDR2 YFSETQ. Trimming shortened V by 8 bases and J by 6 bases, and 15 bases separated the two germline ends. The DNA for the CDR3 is TGCGCCAGTGGGTTCTCGGGGGCCGAGCAGTACTTC. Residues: CASGFSGAEQYF.

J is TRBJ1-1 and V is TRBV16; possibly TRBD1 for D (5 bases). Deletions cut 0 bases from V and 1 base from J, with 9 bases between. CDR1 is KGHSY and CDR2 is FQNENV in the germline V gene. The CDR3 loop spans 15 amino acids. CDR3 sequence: CASSQSGLENTEAFF. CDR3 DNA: TGTGCCAGCAGCCAATCGGGGCTAGAGAACACTGAAGCTTTCTTT.

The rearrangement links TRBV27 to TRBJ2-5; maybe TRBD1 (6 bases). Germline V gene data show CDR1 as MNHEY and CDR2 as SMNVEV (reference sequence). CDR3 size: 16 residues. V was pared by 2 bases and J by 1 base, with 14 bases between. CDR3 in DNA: TGTGCCAGCAGTTTAGGTCACAGGGCCCTCCAAGAGACCCAGTACTTC. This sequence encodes CASSLGHRALQETQYF.